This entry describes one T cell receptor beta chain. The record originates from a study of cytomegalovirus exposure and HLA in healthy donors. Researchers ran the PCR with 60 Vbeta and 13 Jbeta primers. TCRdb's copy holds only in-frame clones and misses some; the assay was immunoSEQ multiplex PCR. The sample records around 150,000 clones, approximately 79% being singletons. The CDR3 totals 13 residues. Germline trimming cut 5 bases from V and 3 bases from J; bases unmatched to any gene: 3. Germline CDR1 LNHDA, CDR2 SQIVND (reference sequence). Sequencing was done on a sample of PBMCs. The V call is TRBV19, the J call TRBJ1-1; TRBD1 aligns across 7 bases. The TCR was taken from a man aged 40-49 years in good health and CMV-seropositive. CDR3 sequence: CASSYTGDTEAFF. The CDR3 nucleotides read TGTGCCAGTAGTTATACAGGGGACACTGAAGCTTTCTTT.